The rows below give T cell receptor beta chains drawn from one sample of a study of OX40 agonist ivuxolimab in advanced cancers. Clones were sequenced by immunoSEQ multiplex PCR, and TCRdb holds only the in-frame ones, with some missing. The sample lists some 60,000 clones; roughly 80% were seen once. Sequences were derived from CD4+ or CD8+ T cells sorted from blood, sampled in a trial of the OX40 agonist ivuxolimab. The receptor set was obtained from an adult with an advanced solid tumor such as melanoma, head and neck, liver or kidney cancer. CDR3s leave out the opening cysteine and the closing phenylalanine or tryptophan.

V,CDR3
TRBV11-3,ASSLMGGTEAF
TRBV18,ASKSQDREGETQY
TRBV29-1,SVEGASYEQY
TRBV7-6,ASTSFEGGGTQY
TRBV14,ASSGTSRGYNEQF
TRBV5-8,ASSLYTDTQY
TRBV12-5,ASGKRNSYNEQF
TRBV7-9,ASSFWTAQSTEAF
TRBV6-5,ASSWVAGFQETQY
TRBV9,ASSVATAGGGTDTQY
TRBV5-6,ASSLGTVQETQY
TRBV10-3,AIRGTVYTEAF
TRBV19,ASSMVADIYNEQF
TRBV2,ASSEKTPY
TRBV6-6,ASSPSNEQF
TRBV5-1,ASSLGAGGSQETQY
TRBV7-2,ASSLLGSGYT